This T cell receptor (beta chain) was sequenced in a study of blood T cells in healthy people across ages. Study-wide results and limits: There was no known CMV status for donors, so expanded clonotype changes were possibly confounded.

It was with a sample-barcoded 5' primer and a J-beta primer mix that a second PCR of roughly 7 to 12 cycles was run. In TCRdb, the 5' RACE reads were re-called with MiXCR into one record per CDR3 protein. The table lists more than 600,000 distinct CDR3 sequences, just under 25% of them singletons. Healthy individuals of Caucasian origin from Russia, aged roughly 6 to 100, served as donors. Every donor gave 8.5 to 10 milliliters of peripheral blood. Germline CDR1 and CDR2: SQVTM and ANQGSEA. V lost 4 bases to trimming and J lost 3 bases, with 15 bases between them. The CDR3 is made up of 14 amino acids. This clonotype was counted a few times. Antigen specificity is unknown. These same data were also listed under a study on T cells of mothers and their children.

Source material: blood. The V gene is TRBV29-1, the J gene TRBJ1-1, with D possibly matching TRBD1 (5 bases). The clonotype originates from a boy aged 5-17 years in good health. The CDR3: CSVGPGRMDTEAFF. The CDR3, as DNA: TGCAGCGTTGGTCCGGGACGGATGGACACTGAAGCTTTCTTT.